Listed here are 26 T cell receptor beta chains from one sample, sequenced in a study of CD8 T cells in ankylosing spondylitis. The study's findings and limits: Characteristic, it appeared, of ankylosing spondylitis blood was a TCR beta motif of seven or eight highly homologous variants.

Antigens of these TCRs are unknown. TCRdb passed the 5' RACE reads through MiXCR, listing each CDR3 protein once. This table holds about 440,000 distinct CDR3 sequences, over 15% found once. The sequencing sample was made of blood, either unsorted or a sorted T cell fraction (not recorded which). The receptors originated from a male donor with ankylosing spondylitis.

This rearrangement joins TRBV2 to TRBJ1-3; maybe TRBD1 (5 bases). This CDR3 region has 13 residues. CDR1 is SNHLY, CDR2 FYNNEI, per germline. The V gene lost 6 bases and the J gene lost 0 bases, with 6 bases spanning the gap. The CDR3 coding sequence is TGTGCCAGCAGGACAGACTCTGGAAACACCATATATTTT. Protein: CASRTDSGNTIYF.

V gene TRBV3-1 combines with J gene TRBJ2-1; D gene uncertain. Germline V gene data show CDR1 as LGHDT and CDR2 as YNNKEL (reference sequence). Deletions cut 1 base from V and 1 base from J, with 8 bases between. The CDR3 spans 15 residues. The CDR3 nucleotides read TGTGCCAGCAGCCAAGGGATAGGGTCCTACAATGAGCAGTTCTTC. Its translation is CASSQGIGSYNEQFF.

This clonotype was picked up a small number of times. The chain's CDR3 is CASSLRTSGSTYEQYF. CDR3 in DNA: TGTGCCAGCAGCCTGAGGACTAGCGGGAGCACCTACGAGCAGTACTTC. This rearrangement joins TRBV7-2 to TRBJ2-7; TRBD2 agrees at 13 bases. CDR1 is SGHTA and CDR2 is FQGNSA in the germline V gene. The CDR3 contains 16 residues. With V trimmed by 5 bases and J by 2 bases, 6 bases remained unmatched.

V usage is TRBV20-1 and J usage is TRBJ2-3, with a possible D match to TRBD2 (5 bases). CDR1 and CDR2 from the germline V gene are DFQATT and SNEGSKA (reference sequence). The ends were cut back, 6 bases at V and 2 bases at J, with 18 bases in the middle. The CDR3 has 15 residues. CDR3 in amino acids: CSARRGSTNTDTQYF. In DNA, the CDR3 is TGCAGTGCCAGGAGAGGGAGCACAAACACAGATACGCAGTATTTT.

The chain recombines TRBV15 with TRBJ1-1; D call uncertain. Trimming pared 5 bases from V and 4 bases from J, leaving 14 bases between. The CDR3 has 14 residues. Germline V gives CDR1 LNHNV, CDR2 YYDKDF (reference sequence). The CDR3 DNA reads TGTGCCACCAGCTCGGGTGTTGGTGGCACTGAAGCTTTCTTT. Translating gives CATSSGVGGTEAFF.

This clonotype was picked up a small number of times. This rearrangement joins TRBV6-1 to TRBJ1-5, with D possibly being TRBD1 (5 bases). Germline CDR1 reads MNHNS; CDR2 reads SASEGT. The V end lost 4 bases, the J end lost 6 bases, and 16 bases lay between the germline ends. This CDR3 is 15 amino acids long. The CDR3 sequence is CASSVRGIWSQPQHF. The DNA for the CDR3 is TGTGCCAGCAGTGTTCGGGGGATCTGGAGTCAGCCCCAGCATTTT.

This clonotype has more than one count but fewer than ten. The chain links TRBV5-1 to TRBJ2-4; D is unclear. This CDR3 has 16 amino acids. The V gene's germline CDR1 is SGHRS and CDR2 YFSETQ. With 3 bases removed from V and 3 bases from J, the gap between germline ends came to 16 bases. The CDR3 here is CASSSGPENLKNIQYF. CDR3 coding DNA: TGCGCCAGCAGCTCCGGCCCCGAAAACCTCAAAAACATTCAGTACTTC.

This clonotype was seen a handful of times. This sequence joins TRBV18 and TRBJ2-5; 9 nucleotides line up with TRBD2. The CDR3 totals 15 residues. The junction had 4 bases not matched to a gene; V was cut back by 0 bases and J by 5 bases. Looked up from germline, CDR1 is KGHSH and CDR2 is LQKENI. The CDR3 DNA reads as TGTGCCAGCTCACCACCGGGACTAGCTGGGGAGACCCAGTACTTC. Protein sequence: CASSPPGLAGETQYF.

This clonotype appeared a single time. The chain employs TRBV20-1 and TRBJ2-5; tentatively, D is TRBD1 (6 bases). Germline V gene sequence: CDR1 DFQATT, CDR2 SNEGSKA (reference sequence). The CDR3 totals 16 residues. Deletions cut 0 bases from V and 4 bases from J, with 18 bases between. Here the CDR3 DNA reads TGCAGTGCTAGAGACCCCCGGTCCGTACAGGGAGAGACCCAGTACTTC. Encoded protein: CSARDPRSVQGETQYF.

This clonotype was counted between two and nine times. The chain couples TRBV14 to TRBJ2-2, with D perhaps TRBD2 (5 bases). CDR3 length equals 13 residues. The germline V gene encodes CDR1 SGHDN and CDR2 FVKESK. V was pared by 4 bases and J by 5 bases, with 8 bases between. This CDR3 reads CASSRGVTGELFF. CDR3 in DNA: TGTGCCAGCAGCCGGGGAGTGACCGGGGAGCTGTTTTTT.

The rearrangement joins TRBV6-2 or TRBV6-3 to TRBJ2-3; the D gene is possibly TRBD1 (5 bases). V was cut by 6 bases and J by 4 bases, with 14 bases left in between. CDR3 size: 14 residues. Germline V gene lookup returns CDR1 MNHEY and CDR2 SVGEGT. In DNA, the CDR3 is TGTGCCAGCAGGGCCGCAGGGAAGGCAGATACGCAGTATTTT. This codes for CASRAAGKADTQYF.

This clonotype was counted only a few times. The V gene is TRBV2, the J gene TRBJ1-4; 9 nucleotides align to TRBD1. The ends lost 6 bases at V and 8 bases at J; junction bases unmatched: 10. Germline CDR1 reads SNHLY; CDR2 reads FYNNEI. CDR3 length equals 15 residues. The CDR3 loop is CASSLDRGVGEKLFF. The CDR3 nucleotides are TGTGCCAGCAGCTTGGACAGGGGAGTGGGGGAAAAACTGTTTTTT.

This clonotype was counted a few times. The V and J genes are TRBV18 and TRBJ1-5, with D uncertain. The CDR3 has 16 residues. The germline CDR1 and CDR2 sequences are KGHSH and LQKENI. V lost 3 bases, J lost 3 bases, and 15 bases lay in between. CDR3 sequence (DNA): TGTGCCAGCTCACCCCCTTCAGGAGTTACCAATCAGCCCCAGCATTTT. The encoded protein is CASSPPSGVTNQPQHF.

The rearrangement links TRBV6-5 to TRBJ2-7; TRBD1 matches at 7 bases. The ends lost 3 bases at V and 5 bases at J; junction bases unmatched: 10. This CDR3 has 15 residues. Germline V gene lookup returns CDR1 MNHEY and CDR2 SVGAGI. The CDR3, as DNA: TGTGCCAGCAGTTATTCCCACGGACAGGAGGACGAGCAGTACTTC. The encoded protein is CASSYSHGQEDEQYF.

A few counts support this clonotype. The gene calls are TRBV6-1 and TRBJ1-3; unclear D gene. The germline gives CDR1 MNHNS, CDR2 SASEGT. The V and J ends lost 3 bases and 0 bases respectively, with 3 bases between them. The CDR3 is 13 residues long. CDR3 bases: TGTGCCAGCAGTGAGACCTCTGGAAACACCATATATTTT. It encodes CASSETSGNTIYF.

This clonotype was seen a few times. V gene TRBV27 combines with J gene TRBJ2-7; maybe TRBD2 (6 bases). Deletions cut 3 bases from V and 1 base from J, with 10 bases between. Germline-derived CDR1 and CDR2 are MNHEY and SMNVEV (reference sequence). This CDR3 spans 14 amino acids. CDR3 in amino acids: CASSLSAGSYEQYF. The CDR3 nucleotides are TGTGCCAGCAGTTTGTCAGCGGGTTCCTACGAGCAGTACTTC.

V and J are TRBV6-1 and TRBJ1-6, with 8 positions matching TRBD1. The CDR3 is made up of 16 amino acids. The J segment lost 7 bases and the V segment lost 6 bases, leaving 11 bases of the junction unmatched. Germline V CDR1 and CDR2: MNHNS, SASEGT. In nucleotides, the CDR3 is TGTGCCAGCAGGGCCCCCTCGGACAGGGCCAATTCACCCCTCCACTTT. Residues: CASRAPSDRANSPLHF.

This clonotype was detected only a few times. J is TRBJ1-5 and V is TRBV13; D possibly corresponds to TRBD1 (6 bases). V was shortened by 0 bases and J by 2 bases, with 14 bases between the two germline ends. Germline V CDR1 and CDR2: PRHDT, FYEKMQ (reference sequence). CDR3 length: 17 residues. CDR3 bases: TGTGCCAGCAGCTTAGGCCCGCTGGGGGCTGGCAATCAGCCCCAGCATTTT. It translates to CASSLGPLGAGNQPQHF.

This clonotype appeared a few times. This rearrangement joins TRBV11-2 to TRBJ2-3; no clear D gene. The germline V gene encodes CDR1 SGHAT and CDR2 FQNNGV. V was clipped by 3 bases and J by 6 bases, with 16 bases between them. This CDR3 region has 15 residues. The CDR3 protein is CASSLGIRGVDTQYF. CDR3 in DNA: TGTGCCAGCAGCTTGGGGATTCGTGGGGTGGATACGCAGTATTTT.

The chain links TRBV18 to TRBJ2-5; 10 bases line up with TRBD2. Germline lookup yields CDR1 KGHSH and CDR2 LQKENI. V gave up 3 bases and J gave up 5 bases; unmatched junction bases: 9. This CDR3 contains 16 residues. DNA for the CDR3: TGTGCCAGCTCACCCTCGCTAGCGGGGGCTTTGGAGACCCAGTACTTC. This translates into CASSPSLAGALETQYF.

A few counts support this clonotype. The chain links TRBV27 to TRBJ2-2; 7 nucleotides line up with TRBD1. V lost 3 bases and J lost 2; bases outside the gene matches: 12. The CDR3 totals 18 residues. Germline V gene data show CDR1 as MNHEY and CDR2 as SMNVEV (reference sequence). In DNA form, the CDR3 reads TGTGCCAGCAGTTTCATCTCCGGTCAGGGGGTCAACACCGGGGAGCTGTTTTTT. Translation gives CASSFISGQGVNTGELFF.

The chain joins TRBV20-1 to TRBJ2-5; either TRBD1 or TRBD2 may fit D (5 bases each). This CDR3 is 13 amino acids long. Germline V gives CDR1 DFQATT, CDR2 SNEGSKA (reference sequence). The ends were cut back, 5 bases at V and 2 bases at J, with 12 bases in the middle. In DNA, the CDR3 is TGCAGTGCTCGGGACCGCGAACAAGAGACCCAGTACTTC. Translated, it gives CSARDREQETQYF.

This chain connects TRBV4-3 to TRBJ2-5; the match to TRBD1 covers 8 bases. The CDR3 length is 16 residues. The junction had 9 bases not matched to a gene; V was cut back by 1 base and J by 5 bases. Germline V gene data show CDR1 as LGHNA and CDR2 as YSLEER. CDR3 sequence: CASSQGPAGGEETQYF. Written as DNA, the CDR3 is TGCGCCAGCAGCCAAGGCCCGGCAGGGGGCGAGGAGACCCAGTACTTC.

This chain links TRBV20-1 with TRBJ1-1; D possibly corresponds to TRBD1 (5 bases). Trimming cost V 2 bases and J 7 bases, with 14 bases left between them. Per germline, CDR1 DFQATT and CDR2 SNEGSKA (reference sequence). The CDR3 has 13 amino acids. This chain's CDR3 is CSARHGGGGEAFF. The CDR3 nucleotides are TGCAGTGCTAGACATGGGGGGGGTGGTGAAGCTTTCTTT.

This clonotype was detected only a few times. This sequence joins TRBV28 and TRBJ1-5; tentatively, D is TRBD1 (6 bases). Trimming left V 3 bases short and J 1 base short, with 13 bases between. Germline CDR1 and CDR2: MDHEN and SYDVKM. This CDR3 is 16 amino acids long. CDR3 protein: CASSLSRGGSNQPQHF. DNA of the CDR3: TGTGCCAGCAGTTTGTCCAGGGGAGGAAGCAATCAGCCCCAGCATTTT.

A few counts support this clonotype. The gene calls are TRBV28 and TRBJ1-5; D gene unclear. Trimming removed 6 bases from V and 0 bases from J, with 9 bases in between. The CDR3 has 14 residues. CDR1 is MDHEN, CDR2 SYDVKM, per germline. For the CDR3, the DNA is TGTGCCAGCAGGGGCAGTTATAGCAATCAGCCCCAGCATTTT. Its protein is CASRGSYSNQPQHF.